This TCR beta chain was obtained from a study of blood T cell repertoires in COVID-19. Study at large: Samples representing acute and convalescent COVID-19 were sourced from the United States, Italy and Spain.

CDR3 length: 14 amino acids. Deletions cut 6 bases from V and 2 bases from J, with 14 bases between. CDR1 is MDHEN, CDR2 SYDVKM, per germline. In the source study's methods: Nucleated cell counts were estimated from reference gene primer amplification. Only in-frame clones appear in the TCRdb table, and some are missing; sequencing was by immunoSEQ multiplex PCR. The D gene and trimming were derived from the DNA, and the V and J assignments and clone size from that table. The table lists around 500,000 clones, 80% to 90% of them singletons. This sequence was found in a human donor in a cohort sampled during active COVID-19. Sequencing was carried out using peripheral blood. The V and J genes are TRBV28 and TRBJ2-7; no firm D call. CDR3: CASRLSGSTYEQYF. The CDR3 coding sequence is TGTGCCAGCAGACTCTCCGGGTCGACCTACGAGCAGTACTTC.